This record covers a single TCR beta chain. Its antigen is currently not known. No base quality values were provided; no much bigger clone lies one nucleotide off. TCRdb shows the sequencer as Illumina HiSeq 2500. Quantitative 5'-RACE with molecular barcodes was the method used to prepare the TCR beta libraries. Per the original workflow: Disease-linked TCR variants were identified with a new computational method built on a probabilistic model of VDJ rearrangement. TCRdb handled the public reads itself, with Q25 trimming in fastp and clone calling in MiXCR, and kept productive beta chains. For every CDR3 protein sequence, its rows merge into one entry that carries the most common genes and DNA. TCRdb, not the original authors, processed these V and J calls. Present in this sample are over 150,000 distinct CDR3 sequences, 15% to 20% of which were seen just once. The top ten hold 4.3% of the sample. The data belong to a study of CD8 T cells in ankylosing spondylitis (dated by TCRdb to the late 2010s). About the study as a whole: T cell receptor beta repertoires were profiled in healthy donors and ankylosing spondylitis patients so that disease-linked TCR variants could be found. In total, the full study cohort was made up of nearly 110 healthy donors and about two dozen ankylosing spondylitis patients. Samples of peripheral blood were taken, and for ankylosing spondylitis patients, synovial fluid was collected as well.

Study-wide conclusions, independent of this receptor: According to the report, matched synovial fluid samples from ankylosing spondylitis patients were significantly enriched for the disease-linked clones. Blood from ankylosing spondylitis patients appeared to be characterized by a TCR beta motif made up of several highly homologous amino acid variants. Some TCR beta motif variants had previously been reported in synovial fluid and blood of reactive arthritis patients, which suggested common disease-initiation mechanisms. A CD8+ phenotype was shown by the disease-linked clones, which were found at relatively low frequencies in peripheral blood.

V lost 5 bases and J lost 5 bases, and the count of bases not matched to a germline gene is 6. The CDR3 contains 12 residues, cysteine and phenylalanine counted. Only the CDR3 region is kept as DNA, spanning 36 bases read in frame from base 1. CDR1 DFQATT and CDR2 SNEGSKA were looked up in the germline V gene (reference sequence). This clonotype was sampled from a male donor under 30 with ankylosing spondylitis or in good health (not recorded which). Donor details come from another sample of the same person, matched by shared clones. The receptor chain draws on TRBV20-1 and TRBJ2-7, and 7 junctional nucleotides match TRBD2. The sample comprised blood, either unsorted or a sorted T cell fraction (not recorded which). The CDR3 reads CSAVKTSHEQYF. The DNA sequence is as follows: TGCAGTGCTGTCAAGACTAGCCACGAGCAGTACTTC.